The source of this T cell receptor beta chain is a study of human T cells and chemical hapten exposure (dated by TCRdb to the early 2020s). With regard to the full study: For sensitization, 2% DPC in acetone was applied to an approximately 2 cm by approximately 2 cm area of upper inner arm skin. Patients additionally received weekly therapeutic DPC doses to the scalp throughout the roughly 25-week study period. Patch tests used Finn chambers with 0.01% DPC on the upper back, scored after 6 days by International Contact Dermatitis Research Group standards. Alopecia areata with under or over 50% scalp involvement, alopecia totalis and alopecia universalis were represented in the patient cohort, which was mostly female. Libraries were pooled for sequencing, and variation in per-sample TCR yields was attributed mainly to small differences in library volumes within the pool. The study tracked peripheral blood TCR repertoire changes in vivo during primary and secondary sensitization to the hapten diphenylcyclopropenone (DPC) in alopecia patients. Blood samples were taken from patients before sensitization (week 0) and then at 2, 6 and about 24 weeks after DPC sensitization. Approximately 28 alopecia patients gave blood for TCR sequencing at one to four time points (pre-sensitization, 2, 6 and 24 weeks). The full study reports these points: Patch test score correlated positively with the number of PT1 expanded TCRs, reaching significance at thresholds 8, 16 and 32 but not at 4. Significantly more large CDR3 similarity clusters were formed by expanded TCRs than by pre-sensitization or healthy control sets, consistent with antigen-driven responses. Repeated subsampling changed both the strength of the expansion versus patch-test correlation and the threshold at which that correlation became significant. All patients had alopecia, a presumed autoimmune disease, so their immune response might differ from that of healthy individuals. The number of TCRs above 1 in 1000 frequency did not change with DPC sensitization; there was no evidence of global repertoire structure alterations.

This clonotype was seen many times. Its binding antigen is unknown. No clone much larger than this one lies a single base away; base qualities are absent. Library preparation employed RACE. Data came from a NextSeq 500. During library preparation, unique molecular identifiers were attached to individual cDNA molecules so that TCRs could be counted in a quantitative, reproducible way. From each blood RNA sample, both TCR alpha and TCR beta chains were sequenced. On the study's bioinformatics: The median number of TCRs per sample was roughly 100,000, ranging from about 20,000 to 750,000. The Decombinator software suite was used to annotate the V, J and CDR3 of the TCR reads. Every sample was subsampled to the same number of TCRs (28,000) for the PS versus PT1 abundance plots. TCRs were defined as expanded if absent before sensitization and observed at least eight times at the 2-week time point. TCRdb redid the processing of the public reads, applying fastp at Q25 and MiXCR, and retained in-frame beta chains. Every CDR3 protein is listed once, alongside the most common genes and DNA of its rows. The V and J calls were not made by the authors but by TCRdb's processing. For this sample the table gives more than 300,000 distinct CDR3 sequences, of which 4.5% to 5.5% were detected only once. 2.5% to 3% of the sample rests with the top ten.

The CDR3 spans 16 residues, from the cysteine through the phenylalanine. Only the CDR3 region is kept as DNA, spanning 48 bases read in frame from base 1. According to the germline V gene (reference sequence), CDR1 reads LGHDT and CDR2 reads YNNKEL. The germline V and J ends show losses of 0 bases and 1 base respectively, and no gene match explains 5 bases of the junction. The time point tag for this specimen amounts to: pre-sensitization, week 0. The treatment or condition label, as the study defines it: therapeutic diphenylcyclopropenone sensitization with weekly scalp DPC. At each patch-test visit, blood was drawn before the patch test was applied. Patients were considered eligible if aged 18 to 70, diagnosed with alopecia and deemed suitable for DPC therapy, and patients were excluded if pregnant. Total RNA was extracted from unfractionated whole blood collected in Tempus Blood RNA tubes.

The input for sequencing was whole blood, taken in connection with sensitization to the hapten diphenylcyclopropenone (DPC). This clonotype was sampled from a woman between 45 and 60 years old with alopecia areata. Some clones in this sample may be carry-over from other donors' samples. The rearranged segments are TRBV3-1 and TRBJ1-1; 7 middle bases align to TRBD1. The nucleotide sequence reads TGTGCCAGCAGCCAAGATGCGGGGACAGCGAACACTGAAGCTTTCTTT. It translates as CASSQDAGTANTEAFF.